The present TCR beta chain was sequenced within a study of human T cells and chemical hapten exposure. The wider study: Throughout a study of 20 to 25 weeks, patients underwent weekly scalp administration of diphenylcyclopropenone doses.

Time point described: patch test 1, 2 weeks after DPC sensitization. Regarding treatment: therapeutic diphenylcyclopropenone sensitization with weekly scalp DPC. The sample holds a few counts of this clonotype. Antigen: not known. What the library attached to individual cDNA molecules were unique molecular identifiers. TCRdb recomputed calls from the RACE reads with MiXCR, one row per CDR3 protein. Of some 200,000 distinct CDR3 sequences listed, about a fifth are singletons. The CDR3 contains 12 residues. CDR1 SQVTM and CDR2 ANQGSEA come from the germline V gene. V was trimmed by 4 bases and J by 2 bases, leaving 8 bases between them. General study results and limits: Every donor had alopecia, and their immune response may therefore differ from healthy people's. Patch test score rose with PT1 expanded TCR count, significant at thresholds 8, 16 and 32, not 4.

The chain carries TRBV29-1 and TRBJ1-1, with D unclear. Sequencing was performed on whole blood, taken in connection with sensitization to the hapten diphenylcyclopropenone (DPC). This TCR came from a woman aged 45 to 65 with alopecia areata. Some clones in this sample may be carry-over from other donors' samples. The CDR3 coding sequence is TGCAGCGTTGGGGAACCCAACACTGAAGCTTTCTTT. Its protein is CSVGEPNTEAFF.